These 7 T cell receptor beta chains were sequenced from one sample in a study of beta chain features in type 1 diabetes. The entirety of the isolated RNA underwent reverse transcription, so expressed TCRB transcripts were sequenced. Using immunoSEQ multiplex PCR, the repertoire was profiled, and TCRdb retains in-frame clones only, with some absent. This table holds about 210,000 clones, 11% found once. Sample: central memory CD4+ T cells from blood. These receptors were collected from a man between 18 and 29 years old in good health.

Many counts were recorded for this clone. This chain connects TRBV30 to TRBJ2-2; TRBD1 agrees at 8 bases. Germline values: CDR1 GTSNPN, CDR2 SVGIG (reference sequence). The CDR3 is made up of 14 amino acids. Trimming at V came to 5 bases and at J to 5 bases, leaving 7 bases not matched to a gene. CDR3 residues: CAWDRGQVTGELFF. The CDR3 DNA reads as TGTGCCTGGGACCGGGGACAGGTTACCGGGGAGCTGTTTTTT.

This clone was found a few times. At one end the junction does not follow the germline gene, possibly because of a read error. This chain joins TRBV28 and TRBJ1-2; tentatively, D is TRBD1 (6 bases). Per the germline V gene, CDR1 is MDHEN and CDR2 is SYDVKM. The CDR3 runs 14 residues. The CDR3 DNA reads TGTTCCAGCAGTTTCCATCAGGGGAACTATGGCTACACCTTC. Amino acid sequence: CSSSFHQGNYGYTF.

This clone was counted only a few times. The gene calls are TRBV7-9 and TRBJ2-1; TRBD2 aligns across 11 bases. The CDR3 extends over 14 amino acids. The trim removed 5 bases at V and 9 bases at J, leaving 6 bases unmatched. The germline gives CDR1 SEHNR, CDR2 FQNEAQ (reference sequence). CDR3 sequence: CASSTGTSGGEQFF. The CDR3 coding sequence is TGTGCCAGCAGCACTGGGACTAGCGGTGGTGAGCAGTTCTTC.

The chain joins TRBV6-1 to TRBJ2-3, with TRBD1 as a possible D gene (6 bases). The germline V gene has CDR1 MNHNS and CDR2 SASEGT. V dropped 6 bases and J dropped 1 base, with 8 bases sitting between them. This CDR3 is built from 13 residues. CDR3 in DNA: TGTGCCAGCAGCGGGACACGCACAGATACGCAGTATTTT. This sequence encodes CASSGTRTDTQYF.

In its sample, this clone was seen a few times. The rearrangement links TRBV7-9 to TRBJ2-1, with 7 nucleotides matching TRBD1. After removal of 4 bases from V and 12 bases from J, the junction contained 6 bases not matched to a gene. The CDR3 has 12 residues. Germline CDR1 reads SEHNR; CDR2 reads FQNEAQ (reference sequence). The CDR3 DNA reads as TGTGCCAGCAGCTCCGACCGGGACAGGCAGTTCTTC. Translated, it gives CASSSDRDRQFF.

This clone was recorded a few times. The chain employs TRBV30 and TRBJ1-1, with D perhaps matching TRBD1 (6 bases). There are 12 residues in the CDR3. Germline CDR1 and CDR2: GTSNPN and SVGIG (reference sequence). Trimming cost V 4 bases and J 7 bases, with 13 bases left between them. The DNA for the CDR3 is TGTGCCTGGAACAGGGCAGGGAATGAAGCTTTCTTT. Translation gives CAWNRAGNEAFF.

The chain has TRBV15 and TRBJ2-7; 9 bases align to TRBD2. The CDR3 is made up of 16 amino acids. Germline V lookup: CDR1 LNHNV, CDR2 YYDKDF (reference sequence). Trimming removed 0 bases from V and 2 bases from J; junction bases left unmatched: 5. The CDR3 here is CATSRDLAGGTYEQYF. In DNA form, the CDR3 reads TGTGCCACCAGCAGAGACTTGGCGGGAGGGACCTACGAGCAGTACTTC.